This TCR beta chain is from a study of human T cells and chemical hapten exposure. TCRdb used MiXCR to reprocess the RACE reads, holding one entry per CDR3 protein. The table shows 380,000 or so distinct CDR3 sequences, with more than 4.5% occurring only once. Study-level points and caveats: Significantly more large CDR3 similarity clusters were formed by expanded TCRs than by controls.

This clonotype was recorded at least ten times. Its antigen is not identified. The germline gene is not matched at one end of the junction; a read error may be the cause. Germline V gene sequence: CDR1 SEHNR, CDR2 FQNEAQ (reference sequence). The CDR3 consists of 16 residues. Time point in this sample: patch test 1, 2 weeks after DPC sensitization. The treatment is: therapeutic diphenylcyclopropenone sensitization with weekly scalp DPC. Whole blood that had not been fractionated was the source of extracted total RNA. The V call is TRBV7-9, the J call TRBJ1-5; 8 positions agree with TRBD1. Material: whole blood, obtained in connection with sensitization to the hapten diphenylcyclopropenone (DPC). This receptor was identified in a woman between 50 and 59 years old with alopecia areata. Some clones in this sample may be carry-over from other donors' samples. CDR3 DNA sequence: TGTGCCAGCAGCCTAGCAGGGGGCCCAAGCAATCAGCCCCAGCATTTT. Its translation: CASSLAGGPSNQPQHF.